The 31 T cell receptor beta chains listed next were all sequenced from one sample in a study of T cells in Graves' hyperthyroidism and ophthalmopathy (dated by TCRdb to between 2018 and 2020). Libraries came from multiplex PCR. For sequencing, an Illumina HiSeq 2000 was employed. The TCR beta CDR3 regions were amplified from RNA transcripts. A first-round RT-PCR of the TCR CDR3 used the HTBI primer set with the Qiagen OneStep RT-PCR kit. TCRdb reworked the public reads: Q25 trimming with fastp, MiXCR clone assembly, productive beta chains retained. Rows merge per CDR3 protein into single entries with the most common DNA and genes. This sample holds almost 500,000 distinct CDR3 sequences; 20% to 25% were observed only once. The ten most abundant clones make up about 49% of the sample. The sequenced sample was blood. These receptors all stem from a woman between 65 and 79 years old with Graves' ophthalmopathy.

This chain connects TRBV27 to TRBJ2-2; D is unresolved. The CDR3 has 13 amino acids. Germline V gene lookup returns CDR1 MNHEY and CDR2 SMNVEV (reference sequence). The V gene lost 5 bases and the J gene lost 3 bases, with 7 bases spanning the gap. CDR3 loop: CASSVSYTGELFF. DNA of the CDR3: TGTGCCAGCAGTGTTTCATACACCGGGGAGCTGTTTTTT.

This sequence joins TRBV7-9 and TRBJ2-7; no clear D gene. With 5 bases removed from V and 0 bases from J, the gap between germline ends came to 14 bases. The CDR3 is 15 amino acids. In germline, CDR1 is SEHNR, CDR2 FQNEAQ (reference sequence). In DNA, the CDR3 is TGTGCCAGCAGCAACCTTCGGGCTAGCTCCTACGAGCAGTACTTC. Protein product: CASSNLRASSYEQYF.

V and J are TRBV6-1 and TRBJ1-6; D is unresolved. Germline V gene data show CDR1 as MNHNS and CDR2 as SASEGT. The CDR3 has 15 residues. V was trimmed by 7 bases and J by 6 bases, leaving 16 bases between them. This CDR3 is CASKESGSANSPLHF. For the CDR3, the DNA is TGTGCCAGCAAAGAATCGGGGTCGGCTAATTCACCCCTCCACTTT.

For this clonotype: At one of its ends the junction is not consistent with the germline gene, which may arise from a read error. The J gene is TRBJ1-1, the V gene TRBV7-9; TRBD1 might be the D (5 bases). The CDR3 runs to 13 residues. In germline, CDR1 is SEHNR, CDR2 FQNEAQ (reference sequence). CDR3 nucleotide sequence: TGTGCCAACAGCTTAGCGGGGCTGTTTGAAGCTTTCTTT. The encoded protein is CANSLAGLFEAFF. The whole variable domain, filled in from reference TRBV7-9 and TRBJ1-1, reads DTGVSQNPRHKITKRGQNVTFRCDPISEHNRLYWYRQTLGQGPEFLTYFQNEAQLEKSRLLSDRFSAERPKGSFSTLEIQRTEQGDSAMYLCANSLAGLFEAFFGQGTRLTVV.

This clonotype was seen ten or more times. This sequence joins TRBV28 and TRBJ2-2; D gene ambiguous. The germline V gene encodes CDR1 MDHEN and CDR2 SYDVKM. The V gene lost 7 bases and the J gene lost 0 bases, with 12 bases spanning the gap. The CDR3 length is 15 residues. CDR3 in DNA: TGTGCCAGCACCTACCGAACCCCGAACACCGGGGAGCTGTTTTTT. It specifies CASTYRTPNTGELFF.

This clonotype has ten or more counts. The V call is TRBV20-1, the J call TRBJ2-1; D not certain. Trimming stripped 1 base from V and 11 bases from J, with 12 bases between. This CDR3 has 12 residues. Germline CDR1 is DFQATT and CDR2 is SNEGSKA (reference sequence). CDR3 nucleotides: TGCAGTGCTAGAGGGGATCACCGTCAGCAGTTCTTC. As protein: CSARGDHRQQFF.

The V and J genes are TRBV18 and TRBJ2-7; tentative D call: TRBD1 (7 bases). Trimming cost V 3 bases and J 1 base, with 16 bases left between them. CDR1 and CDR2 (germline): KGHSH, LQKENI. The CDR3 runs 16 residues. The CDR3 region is CASSPQGGATSYEQYF. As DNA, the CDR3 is TGTGCCAGCTCACCCCAGGGGGGCGCAACTTCCTACGAGCAGTACTTC. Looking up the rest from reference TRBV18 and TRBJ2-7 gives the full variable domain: NAGVMQNPRHLVRRRGQEARLRCSPMKGHSHVYWYRQLPEEGLKFMVYLQKENIIDESGMPKERFSAEFPKEGPSILRIQQVVRGDSAAYFCASSPQGGATSYEQYFGPGTRLTVT.

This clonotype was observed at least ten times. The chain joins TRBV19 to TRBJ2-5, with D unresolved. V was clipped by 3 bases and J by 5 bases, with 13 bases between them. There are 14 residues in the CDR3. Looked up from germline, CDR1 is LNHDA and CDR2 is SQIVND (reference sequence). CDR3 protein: CASSMRTPGETQYF. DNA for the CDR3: TGTGCCAGTAGTATGAGAACACCTGGGGAGACCCAGTACTTC.

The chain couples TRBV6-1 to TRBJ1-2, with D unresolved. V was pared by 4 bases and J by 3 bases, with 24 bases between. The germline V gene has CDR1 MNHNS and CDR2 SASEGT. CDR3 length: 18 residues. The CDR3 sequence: CASSGPVGGDKRDYGYTF. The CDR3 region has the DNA TGTGCCAGCAGTGGCCCCGTGGGAGGCGATAAAAGGGACTATGGCTACACCTTC.

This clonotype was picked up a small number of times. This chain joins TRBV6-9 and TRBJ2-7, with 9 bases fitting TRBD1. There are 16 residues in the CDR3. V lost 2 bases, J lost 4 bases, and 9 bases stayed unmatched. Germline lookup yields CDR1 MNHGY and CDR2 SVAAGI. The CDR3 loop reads CASSYTKGQGLYEQYF. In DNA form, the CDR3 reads TGTGCCAGCAGTTATACTAAGGGACAGGGCCTTTACGAGCAGTACTTC.

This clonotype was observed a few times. Written as DNA, the CDR3 is TGTGCCAGCAGTTCTTGGGGGCGAGGGACTGAAGCTTTCTTT. This translates into CASSSWGRGTEAFF. The genes are TRBV6-5 and TRBJ1-1, with a possible D match to TRBD1 (6 bases). Deletions cut 4 bases from V and 5 bases from J, with 14 bases between. The CDR3 is 14 amino acids. CDR1 MNHEY and CDR2 SVGAGI come from the germline V gene.

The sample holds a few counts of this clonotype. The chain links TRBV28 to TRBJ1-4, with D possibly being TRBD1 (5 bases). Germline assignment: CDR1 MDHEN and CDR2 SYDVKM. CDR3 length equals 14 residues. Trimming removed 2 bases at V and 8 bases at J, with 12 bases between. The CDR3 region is CASSLTAGREKLFF. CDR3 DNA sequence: TGTGCCAGCAGTTTAACCGCAGGGAGGGAAAAACTGTTTTTT.

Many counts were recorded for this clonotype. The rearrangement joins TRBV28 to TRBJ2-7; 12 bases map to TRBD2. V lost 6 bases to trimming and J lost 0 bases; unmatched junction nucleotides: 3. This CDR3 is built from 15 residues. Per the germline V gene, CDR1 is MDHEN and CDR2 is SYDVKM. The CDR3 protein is CASSRLAGDSYEQYF. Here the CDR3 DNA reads TGTGCCAGCAGCAGACTAGCGGGAGACTCCTACGAGCAGTACTTC.

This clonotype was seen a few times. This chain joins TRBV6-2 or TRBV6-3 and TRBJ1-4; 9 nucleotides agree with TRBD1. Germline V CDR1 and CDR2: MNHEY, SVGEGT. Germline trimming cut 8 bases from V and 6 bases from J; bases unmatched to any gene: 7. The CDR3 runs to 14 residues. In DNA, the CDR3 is TGTGCCAGCGGTACCCGGGACAGGGATGAAAAACTGTTTTTT. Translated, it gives CASGTRDRDEKLFF.

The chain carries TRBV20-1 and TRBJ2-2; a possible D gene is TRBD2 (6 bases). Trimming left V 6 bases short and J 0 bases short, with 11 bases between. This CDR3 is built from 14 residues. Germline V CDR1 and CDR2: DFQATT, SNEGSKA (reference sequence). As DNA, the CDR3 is TGCAGTGCCCGGAGGGCCCCGAACACCGGGGAGCTGTTTTTT. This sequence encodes CSARRAPNTGELFF.

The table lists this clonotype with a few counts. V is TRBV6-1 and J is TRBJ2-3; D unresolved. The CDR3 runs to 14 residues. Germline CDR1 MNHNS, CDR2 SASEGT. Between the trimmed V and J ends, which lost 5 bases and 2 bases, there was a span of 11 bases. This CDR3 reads CASSRSHNTDTQYF. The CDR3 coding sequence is TGTGCCAGCAGTAGGTCCCACAACACAGATACGCAGTATTTT.

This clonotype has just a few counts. The CDR3 DNA is TGTGCCAGCAGCTTTGAACGGTGGGGTGAGACCCAGTACTTC. This sequence encodes CASSFERWGETQYF. The chain is built from TRBV11-2 and TRBJ2-5; D not resolved. The CDR3 is 14 amino acids. The germline V gene has CDR1 SGHAT and CDR2 FQNNGV. Trimming removed 3 bases from V and 5 bases from J, with 13 bases in between.

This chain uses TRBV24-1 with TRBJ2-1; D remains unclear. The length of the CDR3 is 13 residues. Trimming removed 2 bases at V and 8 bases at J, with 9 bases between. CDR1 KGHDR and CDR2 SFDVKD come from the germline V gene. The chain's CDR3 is CATSDWSHDEQFF. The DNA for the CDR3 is TGTGCCACCAGTGATTGGTCCCATGATGAGCAGTTCTTC.

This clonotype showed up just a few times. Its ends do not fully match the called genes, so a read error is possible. The CDR3 loop reads CASSPGTSGRSDTQYF. The CDR3 nucleotides read TGTGCTAGCAGCCCGGGGACTAGCGGGAGGTCCGATACGCAGTATTTT. The genes are TRBV7-7 and TRBJ2-3; the match to TRBD2 covers 15 bases. In germline, CDR1 is SSHAT, CDR2 FNYEAQ (reference sequence). CDR3 length: 16 amino acids.

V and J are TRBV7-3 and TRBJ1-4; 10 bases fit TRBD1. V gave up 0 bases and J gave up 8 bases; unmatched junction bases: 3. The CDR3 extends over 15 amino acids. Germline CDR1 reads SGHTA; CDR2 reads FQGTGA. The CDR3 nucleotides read TGTGCCAGCAGCTTAACGGGGACAGGGGTGGAAAAACTGTTTTTT. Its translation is CASSLTGTGVEKLFF.

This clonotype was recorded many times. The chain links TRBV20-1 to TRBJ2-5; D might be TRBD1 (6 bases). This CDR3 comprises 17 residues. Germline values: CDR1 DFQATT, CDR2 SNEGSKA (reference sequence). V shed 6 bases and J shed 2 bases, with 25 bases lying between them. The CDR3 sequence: CSAPGGLPLVGQETQYF. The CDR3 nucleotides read TGCAGTGCCCCTGGGGGCCTTCCCCTCGTGGGGCAAGAGACCCAGTACTTC.

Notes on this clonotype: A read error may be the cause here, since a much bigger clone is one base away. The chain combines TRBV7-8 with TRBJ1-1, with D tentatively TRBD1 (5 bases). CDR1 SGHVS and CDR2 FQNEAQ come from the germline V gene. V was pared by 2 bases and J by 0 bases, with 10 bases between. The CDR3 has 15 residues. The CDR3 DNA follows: TGTGCCAGCAGCTTATGCAGGGCGGTGAACACTGAAGCTTTCTTT. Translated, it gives CASSLCRAVNTEAFF.

CDR3 DNA sequence: TGCAGCGTTACTAGCGACTCCTACGAGCAGTACTTC. Encoded protein: CSVTSDSYEQYF. This chain links TRBV29-1 with TRBJ2-7; 7 bases fit TRBD2. Unmatched junction bases numbered 1, after V lost 5 bases and J lost 0 bases. CDR3 length: 12 amino acids. Germline V gene sequence: CDR1 SQVTM, CDR2 ANQGSEA.

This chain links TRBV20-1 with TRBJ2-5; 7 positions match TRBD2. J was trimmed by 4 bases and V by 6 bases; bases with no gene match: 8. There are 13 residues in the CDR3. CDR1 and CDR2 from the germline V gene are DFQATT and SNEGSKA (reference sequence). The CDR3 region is CSAAVSGLETQYF. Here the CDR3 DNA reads TGCAGTGCCGCTGTTAGCGGGCTAGAGACCCAGTACTTC.

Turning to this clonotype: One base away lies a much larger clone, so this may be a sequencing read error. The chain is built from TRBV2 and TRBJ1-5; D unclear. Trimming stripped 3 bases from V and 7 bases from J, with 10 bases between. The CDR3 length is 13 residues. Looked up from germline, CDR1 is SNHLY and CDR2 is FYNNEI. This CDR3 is CASSDGPVQPQHF. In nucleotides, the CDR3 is TGTGCCAGCAGTGACGGCCCGGTACAGCCCCAGCATTTT.

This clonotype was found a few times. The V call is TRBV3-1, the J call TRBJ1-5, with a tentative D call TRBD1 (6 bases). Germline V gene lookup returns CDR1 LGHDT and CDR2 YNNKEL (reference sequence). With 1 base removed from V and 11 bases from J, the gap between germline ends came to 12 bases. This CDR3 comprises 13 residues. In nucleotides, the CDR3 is TGTGCCAGCAGCCAAGTTACAGGGAGGACCCAGCATTTT. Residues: CASSQVTGRTQHF.

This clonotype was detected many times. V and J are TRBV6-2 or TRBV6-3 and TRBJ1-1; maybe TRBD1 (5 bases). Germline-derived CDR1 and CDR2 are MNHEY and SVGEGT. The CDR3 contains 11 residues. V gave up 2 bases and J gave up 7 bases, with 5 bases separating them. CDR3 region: CASSYQGEAFF. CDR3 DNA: TGTGCCAGCAGTTACCAGGGTGAAGCTTTCTTT.

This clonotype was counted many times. DNA for the CDR3: TGTGCCAGCAGCAAATTGGGCGGGAGAGAAGGCATTCAGTACTTC. Translation gives CASSKLGGREGIQYF. The V and J genes are TRBV7-2 and TRBJ2-4, with TRBD2 matching 7 bases. V was clipped by 5 bases and J by 9 bases; unmatched bases: 13. Germline loops: CDR1 SGHTA, CDR2 FQGNSA. The CDR3 contains 15 residues.

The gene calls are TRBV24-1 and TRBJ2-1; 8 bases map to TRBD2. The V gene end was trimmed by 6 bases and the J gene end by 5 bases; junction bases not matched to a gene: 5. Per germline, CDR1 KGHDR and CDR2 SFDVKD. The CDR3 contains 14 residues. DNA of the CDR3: TGTGCCACCAGTCCGAGCGGGGGAAACAATGAGCAGTTCTTC. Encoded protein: CATSPSGGNNEQFF.

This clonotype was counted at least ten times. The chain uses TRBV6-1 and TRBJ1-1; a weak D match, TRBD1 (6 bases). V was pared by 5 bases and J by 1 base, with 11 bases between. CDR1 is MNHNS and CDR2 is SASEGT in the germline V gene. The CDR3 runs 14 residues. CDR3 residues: CASSFRTANTEAFF. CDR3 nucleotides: TGTGCCAGCAGTTTCCGGACAGCGAACACTGAAGCTTTCTTT.

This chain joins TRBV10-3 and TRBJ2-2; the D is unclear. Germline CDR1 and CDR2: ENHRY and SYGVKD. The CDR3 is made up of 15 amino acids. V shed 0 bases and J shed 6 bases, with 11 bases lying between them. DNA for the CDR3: TGTGCCATCAGTGAGTCGCTGGGTTCGGCCGGGGAGCTGTTTTTT. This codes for CAISESLGSAGELFF.